What follows are 22 T cell receptor beta chains derived from one specimen sequenced in a study of cytomegalovirus exposure and HLA in healthy donors. The primer mix had 60 Vbeta and 13 Jbeta primers. Using immunoSEQ multiplex PCR, the repertoire was profiled, and TCRdb retains in-frame clones only, with some absent. This table has about 230,000 clones, 85% to 90% appearing once. Material: PBMCs. These receptor sequences come from a woman in her late teens or twenties in good health and CMV-seronegative.

This rearrangement joins TRBV5-4 to TRBJ2-7; 9 bases are a match to TRBD2. CDR3 length: 13 residues. Germline CDR1 and CDR2: SGHNT and YYREEE (reference sequence). J gave up 6 bases and V 4 bases, and 5 bases lay outside the gene matches. CDR3: CASSPGLAFEQYF. CDR3 in DNA: TGTGCCAGCAGCCCTGGACTAGCGTTCGAGCAGTACTTC.

The J gene is TRBJ2-1, the V gene TRBV6-1; D perhaps matches TRBD1 (5 bases). Trimming cost V 7 bases and J 4 bases, with 17 bases left between them. Germline-derived CDR1 and CDR2 are MNHNS and SASEGT. The CDR3 extends over 15 amino acids. The CDR3 DNA reads as TGTGCCAGCACCGGCTTAGACAGTAGGTACAATGAGCAGTTCTTC. It encodes CASTGLDSRYNEQFF.

This clone has just one count. The chain uses TRBV7-9 and TRBJ2-1, with 13 nucleotides matching TRBD2. CDR1 is SEHNR and CDR2 is FQNEAQ in the germline V gene (reference sequence). This CDR3 has 16 residues. V was pared by 5 bases and J by 2 bases, with 3 bases of the junction left unmatched. Written as DNA, the CDR3 is TGTGCCAGCAGCGACGGGACTAGCGGGGCCTACAATGAGCAGTTCTTC. Translated: CASSDGTSGAYNEQFF.

This clone turned up a few times. The chain combines TRBV4-1 with TRBJ2-7, with D maybe TRBD2 (6 bases). The germline V and J ends were trimmed by 4 bases and 4 bases, with 11 bases remaining between them. Looked up from germline, CDR1 is MGHRA and CDR2 is YSYEKL. This CDR3 spans 13 amino acids. The DNA for the CDR3 is TGCGCCAGCAGCCTCGAACGGGGGTACGAGCAGTACTTC. Protein sequence: CASSLERGYEQYF.

The chain couples TRBV11-3 to TRBJ1-4; unclear D gene. Germline CDR1 is SGHNT and CDR2 is YENEEA. The CDR3 spans 15 residues. Trimming removed 5 bases from V and 7 bases from J, with 17 bases in between. The CDR3 DNA reads TGTGCCAGCAGCAACGTTCGGAGCTATGGTGAAAAACTGTTTTTT. Its translation is CASSNVRSYGEKLFF.

This sequence joins TRBV6-1 and TRBJ1-5; D gene uncertain. CDR3 size: 13 residues. CDR1 and CDR2 (germline): MNHNS, SASEGT. Trimming pared 2 bases from V and 3 bases from J, leaving 5 bases between. The DNA for the CDR3 is TGTGCCAGCAGTGAACGGTACAATCAGCCCCAGCATTTT. Amino acid sequence: CASSERYNQPQHF.

The chain combines TRBV14 with TRBJ2-7; D is unclear. Looked up from germline, CDR1 is SGHDN and CDR2 is FVKESK. V shed 0 bases and J shed 5 bases, with 11 bases lying between them. This CDR3 contains 14 residues. The CDR3 coding sequence is TGTGCCAGCAGCCAAGACCCCCGGTCCGACGAGCAGTACTTC. This gives the protein CASSQDPRSDEQYF.

The chain is built from TRBV18 and TRBJ1-2; TRBD1 aligns across 7 bases. CDR1 is KGHSH and CDR2 is LQKENI in the germline V gene. The CDR3 consists of 14 residues. V lost 3 bases and J lost 6; bases outside the gene matches: 7. In nucleotides, the CDR3 is TGTGCCAGCTCACCTCAGAGGGGGCAAGATGGCTACACCTTC. Amino acid sequence: CASSPQRGQDGYTF.

The chain has TRBV9 and TRBJ2-6; D is unresolved. The V end was cut by 0 bases, the J end by 0 bases, with 10 bases between. CDR3 length: 17 residues. CDR1 and CDR2 (germline): SGDLS, YYNGEE. CDR3 protein: CASSVVSRPSGANVLTF. The DNA for the CDR3 is TGTGCCAGCAGCGTAGTCAGCAGGCCCTCTGGGGCCAACGTCCTGACTTTC.

The V call is TRBV5-1, the J call TRBJ1-2; D unresolved. The CDR3 runs 13 residues. Deletions cut 1 base from V and 1 base from J, with 5 bases between. Looked up from germline, CDR1 is SGHRS and CDR2 is YFSETQ. CDR3 region: CASSLRGNYGYTF. The CDR3 bases are TGCGCCAGCAGCTTGCGGGGTAACTATGGCTACACCTTC.

The chain combines TRBV11-2 with TRBJ1-4; D is unclear. The length of the CDR3 is 14 residues. The V gene lost 3 bases and the J gene lost 4 bases, with 9 bases spanning the gap. CDR1 SGHAT and CDR2 FQNNGV come from the germline V gene. The CDR3 here is CASSFDRVNEKLFF. In DNA form, the CDR3 reads TGTGCCAGCAGCTTCGACCGGGTTAATGAAAAACTGTTTTTT.

The V gene is TRBV5-5, the J gene TRBJ1-5, with a tentative D call TRBD1 (6 bases). CDR1 SGHKS and CDR2 YYEKEE come from the germline V gene (reference sequence). Trimming removed 3 bases at V and 7 bases at J, with 17 bases between. The CDR3 contains 15 residues. The CDR3 region is CASSSKGVGGQPQHF. The CDR3 DNA reads as TGTGCCAGCAGCTCCAAGGGGGTGGGGGGGCAGCCCCAGCATTTT.

The chain combines TRBV7-9 with TRBJ1-1; D is perhaps TRBD1 (6 bases). V lost 5 bases and J lost 2, with 15 bases in between. Germline V CDR1 and CDR2: SEHNR, FQNEAQ (reference sequence). The CDR3 has 15 amino acids. Written as DNA, the CDR3 is TGTGCCAGCAGCCCCTTTGGACAGAAAAACACTGAAGCTTTCTTT. Its protein product is CASSPFGQKNTEAFF.

The chain combines TRBV27 with TRBJ2-1; 12 bases agree with TRBD2. The CDR3 length is 15 residues. Unmatched junction bases numbered 6, after V lost 4 bases and J lost 8 bases. Looked up from germline, CDR1 is MNHEY and CDR2 is SMNVEV (reference sequence). CDR3 in amino acids: CASSYASGRGYEQFF. The CDR3 coding sequence is TGTGCCAGCAGTTATGCTAGCGGGAGGGGCTATGAGCAGTTCTTC.

V is TRBV27 and J is TRBJ2-5, with D perhaps TRBD1 (5 bases). The J call is doubtful: the DNA matches TRBJ2-7 better. This CDR3 spans 13 amino acids. In germline, CDR1 is MNHEY, CDR2 SMNVEV (reference sequence). Here the CDR3 reads CASSFQGHHEQYF. The CDR3 DNA follows: TGTGCCAGCAGTTTCCAAGGACACCACGAGCAGTACTTC.

The rearrangement joins TRBV10-2 to TRBJ2-7; possibly TRBD1 for D (6 bases). This CDR3 has 14 residues. CDR1 is WSHSY and CDR2 is SAAADI in the germline V gene. Trimming pared 5 bases from V and 3 bases from J, leaving 14 bases between. The CDR3 is CASSNQGKGYEQYF. The DNA for the CDR3 is TGCGCCAGCAGTAATCAGGGGAAAGGCTACGAGCAGTACTTC.

V gene TRBV4-2 combines with J gene TRBJ2-7; 7 nucleotides match TRBD1. The CDR3 extends over 15 amino acids. CDR1 and CDR2 (germline): LGHNA, YNFKEQ. V lost 4 bases to trimming and J lost 5 bases; unmatched junction nucleotides: 11. The CDR3 nucleotides read TGTGCCAGCAGCCCACACCGGGACAGCCGAGACGAGCAGTACTTC. Protein product: CASSPHRDSRDEQYF.

The chain recombines TRBV18 with TRBJ2-7, with 10 positions matching TRBD1. The CDR3 has 15 residues. CDR1 is KGHSH, CDR2 LQKENI, per germline. The junction had 6 bases not matched to a gene; V was cut back by 5 bases and J by 2 bases. The DNA for the CDR3 is TGTGCCAGCTCAGCCGGGACAGGGGTCCCCTACGAGCAGTACTTC. It encodes CASSAGTGVPYEQYF.

This clone was recorded only once. In DNA, the CDR3 is TGCGCCAGCAGCAAGACACCGGGACAGAAATACGAGCAGTACTTC. It specifies CASSKTPGQKYEQYF. This sequence joins TRBV5-1 and TRBJ2-7; 7 bases line up with TRBD1. Germline CDR1 is SGHRS and CDR2 is YFSETQ. V lost 4 bases, J lost 4 bases, and 11 bases stayed unmatched. CDR3 length equals 15 residues.

The chain joins TRBV7-9 to TRBJ2-7; TRBD2 matches at 12 bases. This CDR3 is 14 amino acids long. Germline V CDR1 and CDR2: SEHNR, FQNEAQ (reference sequence). The V gene end was trimmed by 5 bases and the J gene end by 4 bases; junction bases not matched to a gene: 3. The CDR3 is CASSPTSGRYEQYF. The CDR3 region has the DNA TGTGCCAGCAGCCCGACTAGCGGGAGATACGAGCAGTACTTC.

Written as DNA, the CDR3 is TGTGCCAGCAGCTTAGGGGAAACTAGCGGGGGAGGAGAGACCCAGTACTTC. Translated, it gives CASSLGETSGGGETQYF. V is TRBV7-6 and J is TRBJ2-5; 11 bases are shared with TRBD2. The CDR3 has 17 residues. Germline CDR1 is SGHVS and CDR2 is FNYEAQ. Trimming at V came to 1 base and at J to 4 bases, leaving 8 bases not matched to a gene. The variable domain in full, completed from reference TRBV7-6 and TRBJ2-5, reads GAGVSQSPRYKVTKRGQDVALRCDPISGHVSLYWYRQALGQGPEFLTYFNYEAQQDKSGLPNDRFSAERPEGSISTLTIQRTEQRDSAMYRCASSLGETSGGGETQYFGPGTRLLVL.

The J gene is TRBJ2-1, the V gene TRBV5-1; TRBD2 aligns across 12 bases. The germline V gene encodes CDR1 SGHRS and CDR2 YFSETQ. Unmatched junction bases numbered 10, after V lost 4 bases and J lost 5 bases. This CDR3 is built from 17 residues. DNA of the CDR3: TGCGCCAGCAGCGCCACTAGCGGGGGGAACGGACACAATGAGCAGTTCTTC. Protein: CASSATSGGNGHNEQFF. The full variable domain, its missing parts supplied by reference TRBV5-1 and TRBJ2-1, is KAGVTQTPRYLIKTRGQQVTLSCSPISGHRSVSWYQQTPGQGLQFLFEYFSETQRNKGNFPGRFSGRQFSNSRSEMNVSTLELGDSALYLCASSATSGGNGHNEQFFGPGTRLTVL.